These 24 T cell receptor beta chains originate from one sample sequenced in a study of blood T cells in healthy people across ages. For the second PCR, which ran for about 6 to 11 cycles, a sample-barcoded 5' primer and a J-beta primer mix were used. MiXCR was run by TCRdb on the 5' RACE reads, yielding one entry per CDR3 protein. Of 800,000 to 1,300,000 distinct CDR3 sequences in the sample, under 30% are singletons; the top ten hold around 0.75%. These data are also associated with another study on T cells of mothers and their children.

Sequencing used blood. Source of these receptors: a girl aged 2 to 9 in good health.

This clonotype has just a few counts. This rearrangement joins TRBV29-1 to TRBJ1-2, with D perhaps TRBD1 (6 bases). Between the trimmed V and J ends, which lost 6 bases and 10 bases, there was a span of 21 bases. The CDR3 has 13 amino acids. Germline assignment: CDR1 SQVTM and CDR2 ANQGSEA. In DNA form, the CDR3 reads TGCAGCGTCGTCTTACAGGGCCCGGATGACTACACCTTC. Its protein product is CSVVLQGPDDYTF.

The chain employs TRBV29-1 and TRBJ2-5; the D gene could be TRBD1 or TRBD2 (5 bases each). Germline assignment: CDR1 SQVTM and CDR2 ANQGSEA. The CDR3 runs 14 residues. The V end lost 6 bases, the J end lost 1 base, and 15 bases lay between the germline ends. CDR3 DNA sequence: TGCAGCGTGGAAAGCCGGGACGGCCAAGAGACCCAGTACTTC. It translates to CSVESRDGQETQYF.

This clonotype was counted only a few times. V is TRBV6-2 or TRBV6-3 and J is TRBJ2-3, with D perhaps TRBD2 (5 bases). Germline V gives CDR1 MNHEY, CDR2 SVGEGT. Trimming removed 5 bases at V and 2 bases at J, with 20 bases between. This CDR3 spans 17 amino acids. CDR3 DNA: TGTGCCAGCAGTCCTCCCGGCAGCGGAGGAAACACAGATACGCAGTATTTT. Translation: CASSPPGSGGNTDTQYF.

This clonotype has a handful of counts. V gene TRBV7-9 combines with J gene TRBJ2-7; D call uncertain. Germline V CDR1 and CDR2: SEHNR, FQNEAQ (reference sequence). CDR3 length: 12 residues. The germline V and J ends were trimmed by 7 bases and 4 bases, with 11 bases remaining between them. The CDR3 DNA reads TGTGCCAGCACCTTCGCGTCTTACGAGCAGTACTTC. This codes for CASTFASYEQYF.

This clonotype has only a few counts. The V gene is TRBV7-2, the J gene TRBJ1-3; D is unresolved. V was trimmed by 5 bases and J by 0 bases, leaving 14 bases between them. The germline CDR1 and CDR2 sequences are SGHTA and FQGNSA. There are 16 residues in the CDR3. CDR3 loop: CASSPFSAVSGNTIYF. DNA for the CDR3: TGTGCCAGCAGCCCGTTTTCGGCAGTCTCTGGAAACACCATATATTTT. Supplemented by reference TRBV7-2 and TRBJ1-3, the full variable domain reads GAGVSQSPSNKVTEKGKDVELRCDPISGHTALYWYRQSLGQGLEFLIYFQGNSAPDKSGLPSDRFSAERTGGSVSTLTIQRTQQEDSAVYLCASSPFSAVSGNTIYFGEGSWLTVV.

This chain connects TRBV3-1 to TRBJ2-3; the D is unclear. The CDR3 is 13 amino acids. Trimming left V 1 base short and J 3 bases short, with 5 bases between. CDR1 and CDR2 (germline): LGHDT, YNNKEL (reference sequence). The chain's CDR3 is CASSQAGTDTQYF. The CDR3 coding sequence is TGTGCCAGCAGCCAAGCTGGGACAGATACGCAGTATTTT.

The genes are TRBV20-1 and TRBJ2-5; 7 bases line up with TRBD2. Trimming cost V 5 bases and J 5 bases; bases outside gene matches: 14. Germline-derived CDR1 and CDR2 are DFQATT and SNEGSKA (reference sequence). The CDR3 is 15 amino acids. The CDR3 DNA is TGCAGTGCTTCCTCCATAAAGCGGGGTGGGGAGACCCAGTACTTC. This gives the protein CSASSIKRGGETQYF.

CDR3 sequence (DNA): TGTGCCAGCAGTTACACGGGTTGGGGGGAAGAGACCCAGTACTTC. This gives the protein CASSYTGWGEETQYF. The chain carries TRBV6-2 or TRBV6-3 and TRBJ2-5; D is perhaps TRBD2 (6 bases). V lost 2 bases, J lost 3 bases, and 13 bases lay in between. CDR1 is MNHEY, CDR2 SVGEGT, per germline. This CDR3 comprises 15 residues.

V gene TRBV7-9 combines with J gene TRBJ2-1; a possible D gene is TRBD2 (6 bases). Trimming left V 1 base short and J 1 base short, with 11 bases between. Germline V gene sequence: CDR1 SEHNR, CDR2 FQNEAQ (reference sequence). The CDR3 is made up of 16 amino acids. Written as DNA, the CDR3 is TGTGCCAGCAGCTTAGAGTACGGGAGATCCTACAATGAGCAGTTCTTC. It encodes CASSLEYGRSYNEQFF.

This clonotype was detected only a few times. The chain has TRBV13 and TRBJ2-7; a possible D gene is TRBD1 (6 bases). This CDR3 comprises 17 residues. The germline V gene encodes CDR1 PRHDT and CDR2 FYEKMQ (reference sequence). The V end lost 3 bases, the J end lost 0 bases, and 18 bases lay between the germline ends. The CDR3 here is CASSFDPTTGNSYEQYF. CDR3 nucleotides: TGTGCCAGCAGCTTCGACCCCACTACAGGGAACTCCTACGAGCAGTACTTC.

This clonotype has just a few counts. The genes are TRBV2 and TRBJ2-5; TRBD2 matches 8 bases. Germline trimming cut 7 bases from V and 7 bases from J; bases unmatched to any gene: 14. CDR1 is SNHLY, CDR2 FYNNEI, per germline. The CDR3 is 15 amino acids. The CDR3 region has the DNA TGTGCCAGCAATCCAGGGCTAGCGGGTTCTTGGACCCAGTACTTC. Translating gives CASNPGLAGSWTQYF.

In its sample, this clonotype was seen a few times. The gene calls are TRBV6-5 and TRBJ1-2; D gene uncertain. This CDR3 is 15 amino acids long. Germline CDR1 reads MNHEY; CDR2 reads SVGAGI. Trimming took off 0 bases at V and 5 bases at J, with 13 bases between the two ends. The CDR3 region is CASSYSTSDPYGYTF. Here the CDR3 DNA reads TGTGCCAGCAGTTACTCGACCAGTGACCCTTATGGCTACACCTTC.

The V gene is TRBV20-1, the J gene TRBJ2-5; D ambiguous. CDR1 and CDR2 (germline): DFQATT, SNEGSKA (reference sequence). Trimming took off 0 bases at V and 2 bases at J, with 10 bases between the two ends. The CDR3 extends over 14 amino acids. CDR3 in DNA: TGCAGTGCTAGAGATCAACCTTATCAAGAGACCCAGTACTTC. Translation: CSARDQPYQETQYF.

The chain joins TRBV20-1 to TRBJ2-7; 9 positions match TRBD2. Per germline, CDR1 DFQATT and CDR2 SNEGSKA (reference sequence). CDR3 length: 13 amino acids. J gave up 5 bases and V 2 bases, and 4 bases lay outside the gene matches. The CDR3 nucleotides are TGCAGTGCTAGATACAGCGGGAGGAACGAGCAGTACTTC. Translation gives CSARYSGRNEQYF.

This clonotype appeared a few times. The chain uses TRBV5-1 and TRBJ2-7; no clear D gene. Per the germline V gene, CDR1 is SGHRS and CDR2 is YFSETQ. CDR3 length: 13 residues. Trimming cost V 1 base and J 6 bases, with 11 bases left between them. The CDR3 loop is CASSLSPDSEQYF. CDR3 in DNA: TGCGCCAGCAGCTTGTCACCAGATTCCGAGCAGTACTTC. The complete variable domain, with remaining parts taken from reference TRBV5-1 and TRBJ2-7, reads KAGVTQTPRYLIKTRGQQVTLSCSPISGHRSVSWYQQTPGQGLQFLFEYFSETQRNKGNFPGRFSGRQFSNSRSEMNVSTLELGDSALYLCASSLSPDSEQYFGPGTRLTVT.

The chain recombines TRBV29-1 with TRBJ1-2; D is possibly TRBD1 (5 bases). Germline CDR1 reads SQVTM; CDR2 reads ANQGSEA. The CDR3 covers 14 residues. Trimming took off 3 bases at V and 3 bases at J, with 14 bases between the two ends. CDR3 coding DNA: TGCAGCGTTGATTGGGACCCCGGGGACTATGGCTACACCTTC. Its translation is CSVDWDPGDYGYTF. Complete variable domain (other parts from reference TRBV29-1 and TRBJ1-2): SAVISQKPSRDICQRGTSLTIQCQVDSQVTMMFWYRQQPGQSLTLIATANQGSEATYESGFVIDKFPISRPNLTFSTLTVSNMSPEDSSIYLCSVDWDPGDYGYTFGSGTRLTVV.

The rearrangement links TRBV7-3 to TRBJ2-2, with 8 bases matching TRBD2. The ends lost 5 bases at V and 7 bases at J; junction bases unmatched: 9. Germline-derived CDR1 and CDR2 are SGHTA and FQGTGA. The CDR3 runs to 15 residues. The CDR3 spells CASSPSAGGIGELFF. CDR3 bases: TGTGCCAGCAGCCCCTCGGCGGGAGGTATCGGGGAGCTGTTTTTT. Together with reference TRBV7-3 and TRBJ2-2, the CDR3 gives the full variable domain: GAGVSQTPSNKVTEKGKYVELRCDPISGHTALYWYRQSLGQGPEFLIYFQGTGAADDSGLPNDRFFAVRPEGSVSTLKIQRTERGDSAVYLCASSPSAGGIGELFFGEGSRLTVL.

This clonotype has only a few counts. The genes are TRBV3-1 and TRBJ2-7; D may be TRBD1 or TRBD2 (5 bases each). The CDR3 sequence is 14 residues long. CDR1 is LGHDT, CDR2 YNNKEL, per germline (reference sequence). Trimming stripped 2 bases from V and 4 bases from J, with 12 bases between. CDR3 loop: CASSQQGDEYEQYF. CDR3 in DNA: TGTGCCAGCAGCCAACAGGGAGATGAATACGAGCAGTACTTC.

The V call is TRBV29-1, the J call TRBJ2-5; unclear D gene. This CDR3 region has 13 residues. V dropped 0 bases and J dropped 5 bases, with 10 bases sitting between them. Germline CDR1 reads SQVTM; CDR2 reads ANQGSEA. CDR3 bases: TGCAGCGTTGAAGACGACACGGAGGAGACCCAGTACTTC. Its protein is CSVEDDTEETQYF.

This clonotype was counted at least ten times. The gene calls are TRBV7-2 and TRBJ2-7, with 9 bases that match TRBD1. The CDR3 is 15 amino acids. Germline loops: CDR1 SGHTA, CDR2 FQGNSA. With 4 bases clipped from V and 3 bases from J, the junction kept 7 bases outside the gene matches. CDR3 amino acids: CASSSDRGGYYEQYF. The CDR3 coding sequence is TGTGCCAGCAGCTCGGACAGGGGAGGGTACTACGAGCAGTACTTC. The full variable domain, rest sourced from reference TRBV7-2 and TRBJ2-7, is GAGVSQSPSNKVTEKGKDVELRCDPISGHTALYWYRQSLGQGLEFLIYFQGNSAPDKSGLPSDRFSAERTGGSVSTLTIQRTQQEDSAVYLCASSSDRGGYYEQYFGPGTRLTVT.

This clonotype appeared many times. The chain employs TRBV29-1 and TRBJ2-7; D gene ambiguous. This CDR3 comprises 11 residues. Germline V gene data show CDR1 as SQVTM and CDR2 as ANQGSEA. Trimming took off 6 bases at V and 1 base at J, with 7 bases between the two ends. In nucleotides, the CDR3 is TGCAGCGTCCGAGGTTCCTACGAGCAGTACTTC. It encodes CSVRGSYEQYF.

The sample holds many counts of this clonotype. One end of the junction does not line up with germline, which may come from a read error. The rearrangement joins TRBV5-1 to TRBJ2-7; TRBD2 matches at 9 bases. Per germline, CDR1 SGHRS and CDR2 YFSETQ. The CDR3 covers 15 residues. The CDR3 sequence is CASSLGLAGTYEQYF. The CDR3 DNA is TGTGCCAGCAGCTTAGGGCTAGCGGGAACCTACGAGCAGTACTTC.

This clonotype was seen only a few times. The gene calls are TRBV5-1 and TRBJ2-5; TRBD2 aligns across 8 bases. In germline, CDR1 is SGHRS, CDR2 YFSETQ. J gave up 2 bases and V 4 bases, and 4 bases lay outside the gene matches. This CDR3 has 14 residues. The CDR3 DNA follows: TGCGCCAGCAGCCCAGCGGGAGCTCAAGAGACCCAGTACTTC. Translation gives CASSPAGAQETQYF.

This clonotype was detected a few times. The V and J genes are TRBV6-2 or TRBV6-3 and TRBJ2-2; D might be TRBD1 (6 bases). V lost 4 bases to trimming and J lost 4 bases, with 16 bases between them. This CDR3 has 16 amino acids. Germline values: CDR1 MNHEY, CDR2 SVGEGT. In DNA form, the CDR3 reads TGTGCCAGCAGTTCGCCCCGGTCAGGGGTCACCGGGGAGCTGTTTTTT. This encodes CASSSPRSGVTGELFF.